These 12 T cell receptor beta chains share one sample of origin, sequenced in a study of blood T cell repertoires in COVID-19. Repertoires were generated with immunoSEQ multiplex PCR, while TCRdb's copy carries only in-frame clones and drops some. The table shows about 98,000 clones, with more than 75% occurring only once. What was sequenced was peripheral blood. The source of these receptors is an elderly man with acute or convalescent COVID-19.

The V and J genes are TRBV6-5 and TRBJ2-7; TRBD2 agrees at 9 bases. Trimming cost V 7 bases and J 5 bases; bases outside gene matches: 12. Germline loops: CDR1 MNHEY, CDR2 SVGAGI. This CDR3 region has 15 residues. CDR3 protein: CASTHWWTSDHEQYF. In nucleotides, the CDR3 is TGTGCCAGCACTCACTGGTGGACTAGCGACCACGAGCAGTACTTC.

The chain combines TRBV27 with TRBJ1-1; TRBD1 is a possible D gene (5 bases). CDR3 size: 14 residues. Germline V gene data show CDR1 as MNHEY and CDR2 as SMNVEV (reference sequence). Trimming pared 6 bases from V and 4 bases from J, leaving 15 bases between. CDR3 sequence (DNA): TGTGCCAGCAGCCCCCTACGGACAAGCACTGAAGCTTTCTTT. Translating it yields CASSPLRTSTEAFF.

The chain links TRBV6-2 or TRBV6-3 to TRBJ1-2; 7 positions agree with TRBD1. The CDR3 runs to 14 residues. V lost 6 bases, J lost 5 bases, and 9 bases stayed unmatched. CDR1 MNHEY and CDR2 SVGEGT come from the germline V gene. The CDR3 DNA sequence: TGTGCCAGCAGCCGCACGACAGGGCTATATGGCTACACCTTC. Its translation: CASSRTTGLYGYTF.

This rearrangement joins TRBV14 to TRBJ1-5, with TRBD1 matching 8 bases. V lost 1 base and J lost 3; bases outside the gene matches: 2. Germline-derived CDR1 and CDR2 are SGHDN and FVKESK. The CDR3 consists of 15 residues. The CDR3 nucleotides are TGTGCCAGCAGCCAAGCAGGGGGCTTCAATCAGCCCCAGCATTTT. Amino acids: CASSQAGGFNQPQHF.

The chain recombines TRBV4-3 with TRBJ1-1; unclear D gene. Trimming took 0 bases from V and 8 from J, leaving 13 bases between them. The germline CDR1 and CDR2 sequences are LGHNA and YSLEER. This CDR3 is 14 amino acids long. The CDR3 DNA sequence: TGCGCCAGCAGCCAAGATCGGGTGCCTCGGGAAGCTTTCTTT. Protein sequence: CASSQDRVPREAFF.

This clone came up once. The chain has TRBV19 and TRBJ1-1; unclear D gene. V was shortened by 0 bases and J by 4 bases, with 3 bases between the two germline ends. This CDR3 is built from 12 residues. Per germline, CDR1 LNHDA and CDR2 SQIVND (reference sequence). The CDR3 sequence: CASSIEATEAFF. Here the CDR3 DNA reads TGTGCCAGTAGTATAGAGGCCACTGAAGCTTTCTTT. The entire variable domain, with the rest obtained from reference TRBV19 and TRBJ1-1, is as follows: DGGITQSPKYLFRKEGQNVTLSCEQNLNHDAMYWYRQDPGQGLRLIYYSQIVNDFQKGDIAEGYSVSREKKESFPLTVTSAQKNPTAFYLCASSIEATEAFFGQGTRLTVV.

J is TRBJ1-1 and V is TRBV4-3; possible D gene TRBD1, 6 bases. The V and J ends lost 7 bases and 1 base respectively, with 10 bases between them. Looked up from germline, CDR1 is LGHNA and CDR2 is YSLEER. This CDR3 region has 13 residues. This CDR3 is CASTQGTNTEAFF. The CDR3 nucleotides read TGCGCCAGCACACAGGGAACGAACACTGAAGCTTTCTTT.

The rearrangement joins TRBV20-1 to TRBJ1-1; D gene uncertain. The CDR3 covers 11 residues. Germline CDR1 is DFQATT and CDR2 is SNEGSKA (reference sequence). V lost 1 base and J lost 3, with 3 bases in between. Here the CDR3 reads CSARAYTEAFF. Here the CDR3 DNA reads TGCAGTGCTAGAGCCTACACTGAAGCTTTCTTT.

This clone was seen once. The V call is TRBV30, the J call TRBJ1-2; unclear D gene. Trimming cost V 1 base and J 4 bases, with 7 bases left between them. Germline values: CDR1 GTSNPN, CDR2 SVGIG (reference sequence). The CDR3 spans 12 residues. The CDR3 bases are TGTGCCTGGAGTGACAACAGCTATGGCTACACCTTC. As protein: CAWSDNSYGYTF.

The chain recombines TRBV7-2 with TRBJ1-5; TRBD1 matches at 9 bases. With 5 bases clipped from V and 1 base from J, the junction kept 3 bases outside the gene matches. CDR3 length equals 15 residues. Germline assignment: CDR1 SGHTA and CDR2 FQGNSA. The DNA for the CDR3 is TGTGCCAGCAGCCAGACAGGGGGAAGCAATCAGCCCCAGCATTTT. Translation: CASSQTGGSNQPQHF.

The gene calls are TRBV5-5 and TRBJ1-2; TRBD1 agrees at 9 bases. The CDR3 covers 14 residues. The germline CDR1 and CDR2 sequences are SGHKS and YYEKEE (reference sequence). V shed 4 bases, J shed 1 base, and the junction held 2 bases outside the gene matches. The CDR3 DNA sequence: TGTGCCAGCAGCCCGGGACAGGGTAACTATGGCTACACCTTC. Translation: CASSPGQGNYGYTF.

This clone was counted a single time. The chain has TRBV10-3 and TRBJ2-5; D perhaps matches TRBD2 (5 bases). Germline loops: CDR1 ENHRY, CDR2 SYGVKD. This CDR3 spans 17 amino acids. With 2 bases removed from V and 2 bases from J, the gap between germline ends came to 18 bases. In DNA form, the CDR3 reads TGTGCCATCAGTGAGGGAGGTCGGCTTGGGTCTCAAGAGACCCAGTACTTC. Its translation is CAISEGGRLGSQETQYF.